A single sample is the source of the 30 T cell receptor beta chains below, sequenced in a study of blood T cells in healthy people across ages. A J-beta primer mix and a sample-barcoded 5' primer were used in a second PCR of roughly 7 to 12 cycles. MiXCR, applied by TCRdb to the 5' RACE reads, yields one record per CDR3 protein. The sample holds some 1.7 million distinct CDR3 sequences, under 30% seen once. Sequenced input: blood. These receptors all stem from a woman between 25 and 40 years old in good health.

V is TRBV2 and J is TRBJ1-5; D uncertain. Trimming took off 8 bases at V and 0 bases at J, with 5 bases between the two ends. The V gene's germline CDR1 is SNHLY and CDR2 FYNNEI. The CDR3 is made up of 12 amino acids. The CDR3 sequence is CASHISNQPQHF. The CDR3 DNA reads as TGTGCCAGCCATATTAGCAATCAGCCCCAGCATTTT.

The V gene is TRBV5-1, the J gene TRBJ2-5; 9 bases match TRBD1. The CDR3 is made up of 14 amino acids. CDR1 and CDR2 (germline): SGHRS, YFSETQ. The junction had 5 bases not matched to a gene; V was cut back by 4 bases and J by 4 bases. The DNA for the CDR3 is TGCGCCAGCAGCACAACAGGGGGCTTAGAGACCCAGTACTTC. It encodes CASSTTGGLETQYF.

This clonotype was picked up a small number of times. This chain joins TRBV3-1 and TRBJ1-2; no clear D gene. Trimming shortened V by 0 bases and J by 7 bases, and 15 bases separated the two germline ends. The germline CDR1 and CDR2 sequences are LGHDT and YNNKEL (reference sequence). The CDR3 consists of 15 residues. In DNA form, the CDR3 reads TGTGCCAGCAGCCAAGATAGGCCGTCACTACGTGGCTACACCTTC. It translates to CASSQDRPSLRGYTF.

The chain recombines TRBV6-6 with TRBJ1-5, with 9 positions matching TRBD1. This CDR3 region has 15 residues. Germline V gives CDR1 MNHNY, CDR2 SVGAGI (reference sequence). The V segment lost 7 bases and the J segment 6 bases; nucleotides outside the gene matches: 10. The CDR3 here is CASTLTGGLSQPQHF. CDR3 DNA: TGTGCCAGCACTCTTACAGGGGGCCTTAGTCAGCCCCAGCATTTT.

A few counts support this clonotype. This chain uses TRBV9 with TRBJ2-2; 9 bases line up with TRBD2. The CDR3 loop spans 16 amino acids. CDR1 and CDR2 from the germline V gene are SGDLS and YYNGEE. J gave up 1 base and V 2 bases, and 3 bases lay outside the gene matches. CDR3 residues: CASSVISGGNTGELFF. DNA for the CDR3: TGTGCCAGCAGCGTCATTAGCGGGGGGAACACCGGGGAGCTGTTTTTT.

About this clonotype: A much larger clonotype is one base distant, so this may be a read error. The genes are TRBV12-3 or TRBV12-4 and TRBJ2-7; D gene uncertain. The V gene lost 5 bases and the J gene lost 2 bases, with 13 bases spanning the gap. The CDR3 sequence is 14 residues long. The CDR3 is CASSPRLRTYEQYF. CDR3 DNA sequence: TGTGCCAGCAGTCCGCGACTGAGAACCTACGAGCAGTACTTC.

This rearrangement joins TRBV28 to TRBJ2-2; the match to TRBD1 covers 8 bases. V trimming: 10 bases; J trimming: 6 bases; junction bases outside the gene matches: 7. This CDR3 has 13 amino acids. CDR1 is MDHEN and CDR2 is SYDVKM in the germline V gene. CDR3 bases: TGTGCCACACGATCAGGGGGCCCCGGGGAGCTGTTTTTT. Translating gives CATRSGGPGELFF.

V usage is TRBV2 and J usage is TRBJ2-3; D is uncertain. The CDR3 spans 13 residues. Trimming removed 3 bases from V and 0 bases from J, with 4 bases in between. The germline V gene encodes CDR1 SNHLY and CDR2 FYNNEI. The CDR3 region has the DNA TGTGCCAGCAGTGATCCCAGCACAGATACGCAGTATTTT. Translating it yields CASSDPSTDTQYF.

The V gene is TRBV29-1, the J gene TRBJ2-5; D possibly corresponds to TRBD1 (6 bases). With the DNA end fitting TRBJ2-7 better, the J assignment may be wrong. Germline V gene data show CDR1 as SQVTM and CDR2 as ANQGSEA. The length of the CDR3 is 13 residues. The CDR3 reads CSVDLQGVHEQYF. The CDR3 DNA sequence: TGCAGCGTTGACTTACAGGGTGTCCACGAGCAGTACTTC.

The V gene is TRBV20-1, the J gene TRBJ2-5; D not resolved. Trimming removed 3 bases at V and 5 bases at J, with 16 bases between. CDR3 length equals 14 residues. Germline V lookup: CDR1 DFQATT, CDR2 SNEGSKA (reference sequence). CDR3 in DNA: TGCAGTGCTAGTACCATAAGTGGTTTGGAGACCCAGTACTTC. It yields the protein CSASTISGLETQYF.

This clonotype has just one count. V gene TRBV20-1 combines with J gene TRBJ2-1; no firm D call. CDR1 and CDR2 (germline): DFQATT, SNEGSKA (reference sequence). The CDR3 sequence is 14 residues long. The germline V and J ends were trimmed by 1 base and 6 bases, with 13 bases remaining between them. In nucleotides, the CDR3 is TGCAGTGCTAGAGCTGGCGGCTCCCGCAATGAGCAGTTCTTC. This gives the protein CSARAGGSRNEQFF.

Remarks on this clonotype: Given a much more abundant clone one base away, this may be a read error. The CDR3 DNA reads TGCAGTACTCAGACAGGGGGCAGATACGAGCAGTACTTC. It codes for CSTQTGGRYEQYF. This rearrangement joins TRBV20-1 to TRBJ2-5; 10 bases map to TRBD1. The DNA end favors TRBJ2-7, so the J call may be wrong. Germline V gives CDR1 DFQATT, CDR2 SNEGSKA (reference sequence). The CDR3 contains 13 residues.

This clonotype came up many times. The CDR3, as DNA: TGTGCCAGCAGCTTGAGGACAGCTAGATACGAGCAGTACTTC. Translation: CASSLRTARYEQYF. This chain links TRBV7-6 with TRBJ2-7; TRBD1 might be the D (6 bases). The germline V gene has CDR1 SGHVS and CDR2 FNYEAQ. The CDR3 length is 14 residues. The V gene lost 3 bases and the J gene lost 4 bases, with 13 bases spanning the gap.

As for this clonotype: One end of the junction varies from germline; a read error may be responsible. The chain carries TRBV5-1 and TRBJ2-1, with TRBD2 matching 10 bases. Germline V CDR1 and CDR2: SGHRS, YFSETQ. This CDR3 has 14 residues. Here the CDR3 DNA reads TGCGCCAGCAGCTCCGGCGGGTCGGGAGCGGGAGGGGTCTTC. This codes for CASSSGGSGAGGVF.

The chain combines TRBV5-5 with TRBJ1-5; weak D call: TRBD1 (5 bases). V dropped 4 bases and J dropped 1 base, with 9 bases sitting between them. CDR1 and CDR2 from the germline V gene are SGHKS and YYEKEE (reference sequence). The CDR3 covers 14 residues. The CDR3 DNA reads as TGTGCCAGCAGCAAGGGACCCAGCAATCAGCCCCAGCATTTT. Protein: CASSKGPSNQPQHF.

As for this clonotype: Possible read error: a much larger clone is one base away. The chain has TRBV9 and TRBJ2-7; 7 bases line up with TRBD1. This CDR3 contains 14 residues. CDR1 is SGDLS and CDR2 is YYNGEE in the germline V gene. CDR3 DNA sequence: TGTGCCAGGAAAAAGACAGGGAGCCCCTACAAGCAGTACTTC. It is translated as CARKKTGSPYKQYF.

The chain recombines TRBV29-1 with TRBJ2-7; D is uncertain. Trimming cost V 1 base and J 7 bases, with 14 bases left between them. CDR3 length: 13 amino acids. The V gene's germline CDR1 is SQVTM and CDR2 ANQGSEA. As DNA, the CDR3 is TGCAGCGTTGAAGGTGGGTCCGGCGGAGAGCAGTACTTC. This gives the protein CSVEGGSGGEQYF.

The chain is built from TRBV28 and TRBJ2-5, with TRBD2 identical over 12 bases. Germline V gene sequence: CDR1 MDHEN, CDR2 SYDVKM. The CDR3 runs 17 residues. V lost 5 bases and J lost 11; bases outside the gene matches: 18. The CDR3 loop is CASSPPALAGGNNEQYF. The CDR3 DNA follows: TGTGCCAGCAGTCCCCCAGCTCTAGCGGGAGGGAACAATGAGCAGTACTTC.

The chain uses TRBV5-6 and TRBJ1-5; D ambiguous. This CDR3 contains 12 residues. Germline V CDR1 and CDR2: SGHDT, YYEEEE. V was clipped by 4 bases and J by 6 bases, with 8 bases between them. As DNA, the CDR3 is TGTGCCAGCAGCCGGAAATTTCAGCCCCAGCATTTT. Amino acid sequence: CASSRKFQPQHF.

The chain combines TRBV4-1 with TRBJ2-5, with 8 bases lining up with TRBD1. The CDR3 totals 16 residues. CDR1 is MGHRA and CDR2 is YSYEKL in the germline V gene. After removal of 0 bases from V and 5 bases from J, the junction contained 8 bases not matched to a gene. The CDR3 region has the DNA TGCGCCAGCAGCCAAGATGCCAGGGGGCGAGGGGAGACCCAGTACTTC. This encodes CASSQDARGRGETQYF.

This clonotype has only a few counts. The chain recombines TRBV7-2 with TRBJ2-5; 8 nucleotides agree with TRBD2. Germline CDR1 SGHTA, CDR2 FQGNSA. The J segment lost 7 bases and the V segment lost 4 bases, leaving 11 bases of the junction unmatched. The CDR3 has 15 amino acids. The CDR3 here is CASSSVAGPGGTQYF. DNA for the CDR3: TGTGCCAGCAGCTCCGTAGCGGGGCCGGGGGGGACCCAGTACTTC.

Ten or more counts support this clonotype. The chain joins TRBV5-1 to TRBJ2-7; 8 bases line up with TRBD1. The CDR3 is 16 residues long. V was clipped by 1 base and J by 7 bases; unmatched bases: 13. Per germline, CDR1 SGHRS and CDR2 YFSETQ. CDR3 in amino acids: CASSLTSPGTGGEQYF. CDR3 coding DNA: TGCGCCAGCAGCTTGACTAGCCCCGGGACAGGAGGAGAGCAGTACTTC.

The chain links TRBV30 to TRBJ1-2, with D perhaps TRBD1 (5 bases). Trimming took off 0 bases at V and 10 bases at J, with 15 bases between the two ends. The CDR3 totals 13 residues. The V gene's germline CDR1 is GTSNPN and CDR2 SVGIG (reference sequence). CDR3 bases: TGTGCCTGGAGTGTGGGACCCACCATGGACTACACCTTC. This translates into CAWSVGPTMDYTF.

CDR3 loop: CASTSGTLEQFF. The CDR3 DNA reads TGCGCCAGCACTAGCGGGACACTCGAGCAGTTCTTC. The chain is built from TRBV5-1 and TRBJ2-1, with 9 nucleotides matching TRBD2. The CDR3 consists of 12 residues. Germline trimming cut 6 bases from V and 10 bases from J; bases unmatched to any gene: 5. Per the germline V gene, CDR1 is SGHRS and CDR2 is YFSETQ.

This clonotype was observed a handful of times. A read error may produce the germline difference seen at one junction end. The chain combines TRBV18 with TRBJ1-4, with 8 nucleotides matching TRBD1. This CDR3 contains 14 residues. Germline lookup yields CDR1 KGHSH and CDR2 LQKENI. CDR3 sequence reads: CASPPTGGIEKLFF. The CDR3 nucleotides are TGTGCCAGCCCACCAACAGGGGGAATTGAAAAACTGTTTTTT.

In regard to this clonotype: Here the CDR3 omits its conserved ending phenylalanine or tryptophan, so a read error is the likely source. The CDR3 sequence: CASSLGQGDNEQFI. The CDR3 DNA sequence: TGTGCCAGCAGTTTAGGACAGGGAGACAATGAGCAGTTCATC. The V gene is TRBV7-2, the J gene TRBJ2-1, with 8 bases matching TRBD1. The length of the CDR3 is 14 residues. From germline, CDR1 is SGHTA and CDR2 FQGNSA.

CDR3 amino acids: CASKKRGGGETQYF. The CDR3 nucleotides are TGTGCCAGCAAAAAGAGGGGCGGGGGGGAGACCCAGTACTTC. The chain couples TRBV6-1 to TRBJ2-5; 8 bases fit TRBD2. The CDR3 contains 14 residues. Germline CDR1 and CDR2: MNHNS and SASEGT. V was pared by 7 bases and J by 5 bases, with 9 bases of the junction left unmatched.

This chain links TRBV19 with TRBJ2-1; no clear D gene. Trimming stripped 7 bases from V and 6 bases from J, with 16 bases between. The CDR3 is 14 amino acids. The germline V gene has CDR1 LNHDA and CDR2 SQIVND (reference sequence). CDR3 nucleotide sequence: TGTGCCAGTATGGGCGCGAGCTTCCCCAATGAGCAGTTCTTC. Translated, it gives CASMGASFPNEQFF.

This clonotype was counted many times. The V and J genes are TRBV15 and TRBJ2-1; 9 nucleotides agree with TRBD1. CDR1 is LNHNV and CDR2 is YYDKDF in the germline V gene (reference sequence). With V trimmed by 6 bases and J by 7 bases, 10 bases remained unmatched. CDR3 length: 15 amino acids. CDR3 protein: CATSTRDRVSNEQFF. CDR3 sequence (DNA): TGTGCCACCAGTACCCGGGACAGGGTATCGAATGAGCAGTTCTTC.

The CDR3 protein is CASSLDIGLAGVGEQFF. The CDR3 DNA is TGTGCCAGCAGCTTAGATATCGGGCTAGCGGGAGTGGGTGAGCAGTTCTTC. The chain uses TRBV7-2 and TRBJ2-1, with TRBD2 matching over 10 bases. The germline V gene has CDR1 SGHTA and CDR2 FQGNSA. V lost 1 base to trimming and J lost 9 bases; unmatched junction nucleotides: 12. The CDR3 length is 17 residues.